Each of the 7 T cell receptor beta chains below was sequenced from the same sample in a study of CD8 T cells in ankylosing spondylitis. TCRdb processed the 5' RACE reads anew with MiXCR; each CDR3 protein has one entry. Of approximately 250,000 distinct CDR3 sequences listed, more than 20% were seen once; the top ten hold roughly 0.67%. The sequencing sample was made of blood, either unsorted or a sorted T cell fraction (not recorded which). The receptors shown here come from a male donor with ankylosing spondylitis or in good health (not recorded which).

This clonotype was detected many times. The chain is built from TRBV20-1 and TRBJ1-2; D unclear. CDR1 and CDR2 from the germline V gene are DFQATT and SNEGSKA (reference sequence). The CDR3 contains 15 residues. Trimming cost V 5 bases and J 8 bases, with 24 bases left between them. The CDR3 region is CSALLPRHSLGGYTF. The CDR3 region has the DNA TGCAGTGCTTTGCTCCCGAGACACTCCCTGGGGGGCTACACCTTC.

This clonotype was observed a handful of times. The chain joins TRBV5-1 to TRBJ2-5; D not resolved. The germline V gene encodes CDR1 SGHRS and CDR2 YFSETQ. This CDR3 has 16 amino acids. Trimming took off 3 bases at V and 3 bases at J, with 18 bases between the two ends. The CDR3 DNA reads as TGCGCCAGCAGCTCGAAACATTCTCCCGTGGAAGAGACCCAGTACTTC. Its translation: CASSSKHSPVEETQYF.

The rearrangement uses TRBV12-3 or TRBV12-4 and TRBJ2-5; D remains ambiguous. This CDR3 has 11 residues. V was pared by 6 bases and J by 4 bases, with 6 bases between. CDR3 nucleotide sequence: TGTGCCAGCAGCGCGGCAGAGACCCAGTACTTC. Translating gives CASSAAETQYF.

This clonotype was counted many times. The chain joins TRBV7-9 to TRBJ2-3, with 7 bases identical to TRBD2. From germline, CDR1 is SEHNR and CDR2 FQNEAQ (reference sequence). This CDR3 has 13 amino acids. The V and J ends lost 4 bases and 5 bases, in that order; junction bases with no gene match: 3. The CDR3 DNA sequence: TGTGCCAGCAGCTCACCTAGCGGAGATACGCAGTATTTT. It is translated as CASSSPSGDTQYF.

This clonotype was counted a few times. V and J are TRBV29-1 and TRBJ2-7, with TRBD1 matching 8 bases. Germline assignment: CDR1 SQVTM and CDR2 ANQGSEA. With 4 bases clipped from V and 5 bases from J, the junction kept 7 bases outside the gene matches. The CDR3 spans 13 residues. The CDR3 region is CSVGAGGGNEQYF. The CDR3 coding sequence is TGCAGCGTTGGGGCAGGGGGCGGAAACGAGCAGTACTTC.

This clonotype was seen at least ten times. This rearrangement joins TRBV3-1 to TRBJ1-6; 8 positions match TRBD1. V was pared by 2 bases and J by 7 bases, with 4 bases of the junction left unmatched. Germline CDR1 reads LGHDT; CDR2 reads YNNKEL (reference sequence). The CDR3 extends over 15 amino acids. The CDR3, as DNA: TGTGCCAGCAGCCAAACCGGGACAGGCAATTCACCCCTCCACTTT. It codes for CASSQTGTGNSPLHF.

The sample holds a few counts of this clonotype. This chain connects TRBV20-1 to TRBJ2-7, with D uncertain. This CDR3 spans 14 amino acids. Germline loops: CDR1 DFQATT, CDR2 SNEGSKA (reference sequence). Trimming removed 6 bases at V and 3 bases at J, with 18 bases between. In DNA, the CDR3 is TGCAGTGCCCAACCGACGGGCCGAGTCTACGAGCAGTACTTC. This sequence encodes CSAQPTGRVYEQYF.